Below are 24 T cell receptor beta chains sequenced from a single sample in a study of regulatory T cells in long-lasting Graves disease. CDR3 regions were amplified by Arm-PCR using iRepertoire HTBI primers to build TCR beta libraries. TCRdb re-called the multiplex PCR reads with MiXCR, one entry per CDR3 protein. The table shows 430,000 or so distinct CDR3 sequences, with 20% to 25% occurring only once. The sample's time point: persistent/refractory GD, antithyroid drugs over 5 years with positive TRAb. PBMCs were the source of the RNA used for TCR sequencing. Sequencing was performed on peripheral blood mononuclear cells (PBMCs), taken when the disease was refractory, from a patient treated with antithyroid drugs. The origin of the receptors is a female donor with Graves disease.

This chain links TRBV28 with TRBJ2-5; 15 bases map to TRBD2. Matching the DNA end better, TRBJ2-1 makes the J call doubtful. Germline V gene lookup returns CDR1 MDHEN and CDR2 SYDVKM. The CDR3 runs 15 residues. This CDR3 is CASSLGTSGRSEQFF. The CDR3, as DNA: TGTGCCAGCAGTCTAGGGACTAGCGGGAGGAGTGAGCAGTTCTTC.

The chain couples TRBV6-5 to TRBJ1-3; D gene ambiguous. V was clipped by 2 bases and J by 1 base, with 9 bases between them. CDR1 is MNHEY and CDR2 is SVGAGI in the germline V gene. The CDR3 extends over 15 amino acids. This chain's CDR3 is CASSYLTGSGNTIYF. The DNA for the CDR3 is TGTGCCAGCAGTTACCTTACGGGGTCTGGAAACACCATATATTTT.

The CDR3 coding sequence is TGTGCCAGCAGCGGGCCGAGGGAAATAACCAGGGGATCATTAGCCAAAAACATTCAGTACTTC. It specifies CASSGPREITRGSLAKNIQYF. The V gene is TRBV25-1, the J gene TRBJ2-4; D may be TRBD1 (6 bases). This CDR3 is 21 amino acids long. Trimming took 6 bases from V and 0 from J, leaving 30 bases between them. Germline CDR1 MGHDK, CDR2 SYGVNS.

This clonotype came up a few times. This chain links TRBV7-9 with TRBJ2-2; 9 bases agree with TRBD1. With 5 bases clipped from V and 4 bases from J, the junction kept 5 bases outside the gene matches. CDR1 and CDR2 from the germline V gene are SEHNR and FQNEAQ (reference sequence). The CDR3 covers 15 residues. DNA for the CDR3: TGTGCCAGCAGCACTGGACAGGGGACCACCGGGGAGCTGTTTTTT. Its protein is CASSTGQGTTGELFF.

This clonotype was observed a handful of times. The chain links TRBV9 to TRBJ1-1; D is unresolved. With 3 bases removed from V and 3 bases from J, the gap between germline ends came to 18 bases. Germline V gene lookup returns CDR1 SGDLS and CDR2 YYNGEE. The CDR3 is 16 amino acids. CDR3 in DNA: TGTGCCAGCAGCGCCCCTCGAGAGGGATCCGACACTGAAGCTTTCTTT. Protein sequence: CASSAPREGSDTEAFF.

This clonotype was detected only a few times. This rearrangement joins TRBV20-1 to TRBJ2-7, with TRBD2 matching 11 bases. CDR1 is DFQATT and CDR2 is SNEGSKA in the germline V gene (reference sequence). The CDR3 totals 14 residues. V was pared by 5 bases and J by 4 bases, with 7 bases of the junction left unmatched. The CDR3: CSAGPGTSGYEQYF. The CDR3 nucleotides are TGCAGTGCTGGGCCCGGGACTAGCGGTTACGAGCAGTACTTC.

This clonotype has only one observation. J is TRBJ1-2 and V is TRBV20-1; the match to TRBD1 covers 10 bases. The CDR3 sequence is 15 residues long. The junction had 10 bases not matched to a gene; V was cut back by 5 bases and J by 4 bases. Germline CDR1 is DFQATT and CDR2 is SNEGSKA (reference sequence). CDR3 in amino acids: CSAVDRDRGGYGYTF. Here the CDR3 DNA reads TGCAGTGCTGTAGACCGGGACAGGGGCGGCTATGGCTACACCTTC.

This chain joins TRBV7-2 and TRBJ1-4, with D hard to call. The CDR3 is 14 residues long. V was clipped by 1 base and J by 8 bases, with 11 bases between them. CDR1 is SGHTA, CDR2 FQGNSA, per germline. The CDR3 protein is CASSLENPEEKLFF. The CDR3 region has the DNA TGTGCCAGCAGCTTAGAGAACCCTGAGGAAAAACTGTTTTTT. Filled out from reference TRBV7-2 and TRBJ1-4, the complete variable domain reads GAGVSQSPSNKVTEKGKDVELRCDPISGHTALYWYRQSLGQGLEFLIYFQGNSAPDKSGLPSDRFSAERTGGSVSTLTIQRTQQEDSAVYLCASSLENPEEKLFFGSGTQLSVL.

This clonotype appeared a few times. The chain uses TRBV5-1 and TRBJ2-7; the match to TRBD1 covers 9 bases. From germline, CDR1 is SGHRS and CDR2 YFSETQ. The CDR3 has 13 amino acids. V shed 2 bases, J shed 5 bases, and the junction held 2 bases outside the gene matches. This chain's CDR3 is CASSFRTGDEQYF. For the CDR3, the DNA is TGCGCCAGCAGCTTCAGGACAGGGGACGAGCAGTACTTC.

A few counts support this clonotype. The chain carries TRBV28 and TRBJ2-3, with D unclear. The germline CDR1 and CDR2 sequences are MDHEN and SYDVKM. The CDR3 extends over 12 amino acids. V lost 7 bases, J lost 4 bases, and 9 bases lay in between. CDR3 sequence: CASNTPADTQYF. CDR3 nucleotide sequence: TGTGCCAGCAACACACCCGCAGATACGCAGTATTTT.

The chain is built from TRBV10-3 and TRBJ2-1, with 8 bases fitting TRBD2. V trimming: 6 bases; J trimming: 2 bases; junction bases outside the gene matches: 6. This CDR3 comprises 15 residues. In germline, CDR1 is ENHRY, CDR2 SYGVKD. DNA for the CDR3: TGTGCCATCAGCGGGGGGGGGCAGGCCTACAATGAGCAGTTCTTC. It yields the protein CAISGGGQAYNEQFF.

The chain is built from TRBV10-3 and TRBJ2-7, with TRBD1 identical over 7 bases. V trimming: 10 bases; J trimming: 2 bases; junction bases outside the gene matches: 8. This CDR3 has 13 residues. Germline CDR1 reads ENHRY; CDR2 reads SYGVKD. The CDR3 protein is CATRPGQTYEQYF. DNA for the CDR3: TGTGCCACTAGGCCGGGACAGACCTACGAGCAGTACTTC.

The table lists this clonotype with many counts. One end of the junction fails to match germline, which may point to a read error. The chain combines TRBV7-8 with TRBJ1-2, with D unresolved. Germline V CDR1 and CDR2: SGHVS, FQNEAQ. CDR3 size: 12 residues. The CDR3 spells CASSLDGHGYTF. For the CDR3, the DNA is TGTGCCAGCAGTTTAGACGGTCATGGCTACACCTTC.

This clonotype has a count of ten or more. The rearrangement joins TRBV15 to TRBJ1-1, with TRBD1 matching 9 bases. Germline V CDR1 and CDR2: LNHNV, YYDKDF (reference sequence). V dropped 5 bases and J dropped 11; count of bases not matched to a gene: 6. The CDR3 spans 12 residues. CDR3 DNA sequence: TGTGCCACCAGCGAGGGACAGGGCAAGGCTTTCTTT. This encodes CATSEGQGKAFF.

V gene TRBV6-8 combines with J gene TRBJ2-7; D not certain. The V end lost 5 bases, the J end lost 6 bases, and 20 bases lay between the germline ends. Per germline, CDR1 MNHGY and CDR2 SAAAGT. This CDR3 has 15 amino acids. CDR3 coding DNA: TGTGCCAGCAGTGACGGCTTATTCCTTAGATCCGAGCAGTACTTC. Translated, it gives CASSDGLFLRSEQYF.

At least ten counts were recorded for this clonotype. The DNA for the CDR3 is TGTGCCACCAGCAGAGGGGCGGCCCATGGTAACGAGCAGTACTTC. Translation gives CATSRGAAHGNEQYF. The J gene is TRBJ2-7, the V gene TRBV15; D gene uncertain. In germline, CDR1 is LNHNV, CDR2 YYDKDF (reference sequence). V was pared by 1 base and J by 5 bases, with 15 bases between. The CDR3 is 15 amino acids.

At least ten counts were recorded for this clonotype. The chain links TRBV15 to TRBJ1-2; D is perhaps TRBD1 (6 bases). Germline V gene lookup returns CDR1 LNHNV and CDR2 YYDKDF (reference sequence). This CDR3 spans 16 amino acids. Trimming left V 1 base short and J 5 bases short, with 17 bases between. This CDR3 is CATSRAPDSGGYGYTF. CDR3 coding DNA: TGTGCCACCAGCAGAGCCCCGGACAGTGGGGGATATGGCTACACCTTC.

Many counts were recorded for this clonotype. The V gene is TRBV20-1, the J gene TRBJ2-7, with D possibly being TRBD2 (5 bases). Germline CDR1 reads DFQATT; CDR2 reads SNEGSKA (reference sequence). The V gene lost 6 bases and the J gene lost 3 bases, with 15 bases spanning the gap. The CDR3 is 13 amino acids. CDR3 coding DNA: TGCAGTGCGATGAGCGGAGAGAGCTACGAGCAGTACTTC. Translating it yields CSAMSGESYEQYF.

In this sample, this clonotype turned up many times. Here the CDR3 reads CASSYRNRQETQYF. The CDR3 DNA reads as TGTGCCAGCAGTTATCGCAACAGACAAGAGACCCAGTACTTC. The genes are TRBV6-5 and TRBJ2-5; D is unclear. With 3 bases removed from V and 2 bases from J, the gap between germline ends came to 10 bases. From germline, CDR1 is MNHEY and CDR2 SVGAGI. The CDR3 runs 14 residues.

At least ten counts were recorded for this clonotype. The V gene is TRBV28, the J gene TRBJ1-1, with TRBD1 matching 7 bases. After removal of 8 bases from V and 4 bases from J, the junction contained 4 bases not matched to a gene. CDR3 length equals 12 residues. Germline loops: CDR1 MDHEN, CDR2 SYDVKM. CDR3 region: CASLTGITEAFF. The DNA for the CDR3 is TGTGCCAGCCTGACAGGGATCACTGAAGCTTTCTTT.

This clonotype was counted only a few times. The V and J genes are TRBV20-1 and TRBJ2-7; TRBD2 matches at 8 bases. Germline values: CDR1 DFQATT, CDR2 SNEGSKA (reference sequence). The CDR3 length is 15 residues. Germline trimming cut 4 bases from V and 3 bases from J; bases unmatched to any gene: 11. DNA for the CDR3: TGCAGTGCTAATCGAGTATCGGGAGGGCTCTACGAGCAGTACTTC. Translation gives CSANRVSGGLYEQYF.

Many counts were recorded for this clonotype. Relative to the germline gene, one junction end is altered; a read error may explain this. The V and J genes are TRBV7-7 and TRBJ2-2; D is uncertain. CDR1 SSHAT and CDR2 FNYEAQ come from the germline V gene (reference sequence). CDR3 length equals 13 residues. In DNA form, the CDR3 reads TGTGCTAGCAGCTCAGGGAACACCGGGGAGCTGTTTTTT. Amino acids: CASSSGNTGELFF.

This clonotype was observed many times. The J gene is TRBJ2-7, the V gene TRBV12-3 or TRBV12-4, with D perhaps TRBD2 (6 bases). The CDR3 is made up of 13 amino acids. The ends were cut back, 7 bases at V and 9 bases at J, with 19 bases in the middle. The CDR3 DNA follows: TGTGCCAGCACTCTTCCGGGACTCGATGGGCAGTACTTC. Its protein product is CASTLPGLDGQYF.

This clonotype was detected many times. The DNA of the CDR3 is TGTGCCAGCAGTTTAACGACTAGCGGGGGACAAGAGACCCAGTACTTC. Translation gives CASSLTTSGGQETQYF. This sequence joins TRBV27 and TRBJ2-5; 12 positions agree with TRBD2. This CDR3 is 16 amino acids long. The ends lost 2 bases at V and 2 bases at J; junction bases unmatched: 3. The germline gives CDR1 MNHEY, CDR2 SMNVEV (reference sequence).